A selection of T cell receptor beta chains follows, all from one sample in a study of T cell repertoires in cytomegalovirus infection. Which antigens these TCRs recognize remains unknown. TCRdb independently ran MiXCR on the reads; one entry per CDR3 protein. Of approximately 990,000 distinct CDR3 sequences detected, less than 35% appear once; the ten largest clones hold about 14%. The source was cultured CD8+ T cells from PBMCs, collected from culture after CMV antigen stimulation. These receptors were taken from a human donor in good health (CMV status not recorded). Some clones in this sample may be carry-over from other donors' samples. CDR3s include the opening cysteine and the closing phenylalanine or tryptophan. A D gene is named only where the DNA matches it firmly. Clone size, where shown, is once, few, many, or a class for clones that have expanded.

v_call	clone_size	d_call	j_call	cdr3_nt	cdr3_aa
TRBV12-3/TRBV12-4	-	TRBD1	TRBJ1-2	TGTGCCAGCAGTTTAGTAGTACAGGGGGCTAATGGCTACACCTTC	CASSLVVQGANGYTF
TRBV27	-	-	TRBJ2-4	TGTGCCAGCAGTTTACAGTCTGCTTCAGCCAAAAACATTCAGTACTTC	CASSLQSASAKNIQYF
TRBV10-3	-	TRBD2	TRBJ2-3	TGTGCCATCAGTTTGACTAGCGGGATCACAGATACGCAGTATTTT	CAISLTSGITDTQYF
TRBV29-1	-	-	TRBJ1-1	TGCAGCGTTGGAACTTCTTGGACTGAAGCTTTCTTT	CSVGTSWTEAFF
TRBV27	few	-	TRBJ1-2	TGTGCCAGCAGTTACCAGCTTAACTATGGCTACACCTTC	CASSYQLNYGYTF
TRBV9	-	TRBD2	TRBJ2-2	TGTGCCAGCAGCGGCAGAATAGGACTAGCGGGGAACACCGGGGAGCTGTTTTTT	CASSGRIGLAGNTGELFF
TRBV5-1	-	-	TRBJ2-5	TGCGCCAGCAAACGGGCGGGTCAAGAGACCCAGTACTTC	CASKRAGQETQYF
TRBV6-1	-	-	TRBJ1-2	TGTGCCAGCAGTTACACTCCGGGGTACGATGGCTACACCTTC	CASSYTPGYDGYTF
TRBV7-3	few	TRBD2	TRBJ2-5	TGTGCCAGCAGCTTAAAAGGGGGTCTAGCGGGGAAGGAGACCCAGTACTTC	CASSLKGGLAGKETQYF
TRBV27	-	TRBD1	TRBJ2-5	TGTACCAGCCGTTATGGACAGGGCGGCCTTGAGACCCAGTACTTC	CTSRYGQGGLETQYF
TRBV6-2/TRBV6-3	-	TRBD2	TRBJ2-2	TGTGCCAGCAGTTTTTCGGGGGGTGCCGGGGAGCTGTTTTTT	CASSFSGGAGELFF
TRBV27	-	-	TRBJ2-7	TGTGCCAGCAGTTTATTCTCCGGGACCTACGAGCAGTACTTC	CASSLFSGTYEQYF
TRBV7-8	many	-	TRBJ1-2	TGTGCCAGCAGCCCCGGGCGAGCAAAACATGGCTACACCTTC	CASSPGRAKHGYTF
TRBV7-6	many	TRBD1	TRBJ1-1	TGTGCCAGCAGCTTAGGGGTAGGGGGCTACAACACTGAAGCTTTCTTT	CASSLGVGGYNTEAFF
TRBV3-1	-	-	TRBJ2-2	TGTGCCAGCAGCCGCGTGGGCAGGCCCGGGGAGCTGTTTTTT	CASSRVGRPGELFF
TRBV7-9	few	-	TRBJ1-6	TGTGCCAGCAGCTTAGGTTCAGTGAGTAATTCACCCCTCCACTTT	CASSLGSVSNSPLHF
TRBV7-2	many	-	TRBJ2-1	TGTGCCAGCAGCTTTAGGGGCCCGGGAGAGTCATACGATGAGCAGTTCTTC	CASSFRGPGESYDEQFF
TRBV7-2	many	TRBD1	TRBJ2-7	TGTGCCAGCAGCCGCCCAGGGGGCGAGAGGCAGTACTTC	CASSRPGGERQYF
TRBV27	-	-	TRBJ1-2	TGTGCCAGCAGTTTCCACAGGGAATCAAACTATGGCTACACCTTC	CASSFHRESNYGYTF
TRBV7-6	-	-	TRBJ2-5	TGTGCCAGCAGCTCCTCCCTCCAGACCCAGTACTTC	CASSSSLQTQYF
TRBV12-5	few	-	TRBJ1-6	TGTGCTAGTGGTTTTACCAAATCGCGGGGGAGAAATTCACCCCTCCACTTT	CASGFTKSRGRNSPLHF
TRBV3-1	-	TRBD2	TRBJ2-7	TGTGCCAGCAGCCAAGAAGGACGGGGGGGCCGGAGCGAGCAGTACTTC	CASSQEGRGGRSEQYF
TRBV5-1	-	-	TRBJ1-1	TGCGCCAGCAGCCAGACCGGCGCCGAGGGGACTGAAGCTTTCTTT	CASSQTGAEGTEAFF
TRBV19	-	-	TRBJ2-3	TGTGCCAGTAGTAGCCCCACTGGAGCGGTTAGCACAGATACGCAGTATTTT	CASSSPTGAVSTDTQYF
TRBV6-1	-	-	TRBJ1-1	TGTGCCAGCAGTGAAGCTTTACGGGGGAACACTGAAGCTTTCTTT	CASSEALRGNTEAFF
TRBV7-2	-	TRBD2	TRBJ2-3	TGTGCCAGCAGCTTAGGCTGGCGGGGGGGCGGGGATACGCAGTATTTT	CASSLGWRGGGDTQYF
TRBV7-2	many	TRBD2	TRBJ2-1	TGTGCCAGCAGCTTTGGGACTAGCAATGAGCAGTTCTTC	CASSFGTSNEQFF
TRBV28	-	-	TRBJ1-2	TGTGCCAGCAGTTTTATCGGGAATTATGGCTACACCTTC	CASSFIGNYGYTF
TRBV27	many	-	TRBJ1-1	TGTGCCAGCAGTTTATCGAGCGGAGGGGTGAACACTGAAGCTTTCTTT	CASSLSSGGVNTEAFF
TRBV6-1	few	TRBD1	TRBJ2-4	TGTGCCACCGAACCTCTACAGGGGGGAGCCAAAAACATTCAGTACTTC	CATEPLQGGAKNIQYF
TRBV7-8	-	-	TRBJ1-5	TGTGCCAGCAGCTTAGAGTTGAGGTATAGCAATCAGCCCCAGCATTTT	CASSLELRYSNQPQHF
TRBV11-1	many	TRBD1	TRBJ1-1	TGTGCCAGCAGCCCATTGGGACAGTACAACACTGAAGCTTTCTTT	CASSPLGQYNTEAFF
TRBV6-5	few	TRBD2	TRBJ2-3	TGTGCCAGCAGTTACGAAAGGACTAGCGGGGGTGGGACAGATACGCAGTATTTT	CASSYERTSGGGTDTQYF
TRBV7-6	many	-	TRBJ2-2	TGTGCCAGCAGCGGAGGGAGGGGGCGCAACACCGGGGAGCTGTTTTTT	CASSGGRGRNTGELFF
TRBV7-9	-	-	TRBJ1-3	TGTGCCAGCAGCCGAGAGCTTACAGGAAACACCATATATTTT	CASSRELTGNTIYF
TRBV19	-	-	TRBJ1-1	TGTGCCAGTAGCCCCAAGGCCCGGACTGAAGCTTTCTTT	CASSPKARTEAFF
TRBV6-2/TRBV6-3	few	-	TRBJ1-2	TGTGCCAGCAGTTACCTGACGAAGTTTGGCGGCTACACCTTC	CASSYLTKFGGYTF
TRBV12-3/TRBV12-4	many	-	TRBJ1-1	TGTGCCAGCAGTTTCCAAAAAACCGAAGCTTTCTTT	CASSFQKTEAFF
TRBV9	-	-	TRBJ1-1	TGTGCCAGCAGCCCCTCCAGGGAAGCTTTCTTT	CASSPSREAFF
TRBV5-6	-	-	TRBJ1-1	TGTGCCAGCAGCGCGAACTATGGGACACCGGACACTGAAGCTTTCTTT	CASSANYGTPDTEAFF
TRBV19	-	-	TRBJ1-1	TGTGCCAGCGACTCCGGGACGGAGAACACTGAAGCTTTCTTT	CASDSGTENTEAFF
TRBV29-1	few	-	TRBJ1-2	TGCAGCGTTCCCCGGGACAATTTGGATGGCTACACCTTC	CSVPRDNLDGYTF
TRBV7-9	-	-	TRBJ1-5	TGTGCCAGCAGCTGGGACGTCCAAGTCCAGCCCCAGCATTTT	CASSWDVQVQPQHF
TRBV28	-	-	TRBJ1-3	TGTGCCAGCAGTCCTAGACTTAGATCTGGAAACACCATATATTTT	CASSPRLRSGNTIYF
TRBV7-6	-	-	TRBJ2-6	TGTGCCAGCAGCTTATTTGCTGGGGCCAACGTCCTGACTTTC	CASSLFAGANVLTF
TRBV6-5	-	-	TRBJ2-1	TGTGCCAGCAGTTCCGGGACCTATAACAATGAGCAGTTCTTC	CASSSGTYNNEQFF
TRBV7-2	-	TRBD2	TRBJ2-5	TGTGCCAGCAGCACTCGACTAGCGGCGTACCTGCAAGAGACCCAGTACTTC	CASSTRLAAYLQETQYF
TRBV5-1	-	-	TRBJ1-1	TGCGCCAGCAGCTTGGACAGCACCGATGGGGACACTGAAGCTTTCTTT	CASSLDSTDGDTEAFF
TRBV20-1	-	TRBD1	TRBJ1-2	TGCAGTGCTCCTCGGGACAGGGGAGAGGGCTATGGCTACACCTTC	CSAPRDRGEGYGYTF
TRBV20-1	-	TRBD2	TRBJ2-1	TGCAGTGCTAGAGATATAATGCAGCGGGGGAACAATGAGCAGTTCTTC	CSARDIMQRGNNEQFF
TRBV9	-	-	TRBJ2-1	TGTGCCAGCAGCGTCGGAGAGAGCTCCTACAATGAGCAGTTCTTC	CASSVGESSYNEQFF
TRBV4-1	-	TRBD2	TRBJ2-1	TGCGCCAGCAGCCCGGCTAGCGGGGTTCAAACATTCTACAATGAGCAGTTCTTC	CASSPASGVQTFYNEQFF
TRBV4-1	many	-	TRBJ1-1	TGCGCCAGCAGCCAAGTTGGGAACACTGAAGCTTTCTTT	CASSQVGNTEAFF
TRBV5-6	few	TRBD1	TRBJ1-2	TGTGCCAGCAGCTTGGTGCCCGTGACAGGGCTAAACTATGGCTACACCTTC	CASSLVPVTGLNYGYTF
TRBV5-6	-	TRBD1	TRBJ2-7	TGTGCCAGCAGCTCCTACGCAGGACAGGGGGCTGTATCCTCCTACGAGCAGTACTTC	CASSSYAGQGAVSSYEQYF
TRBV19	-	-	TRBJ1-1	TGTGCCAGTAATCATGCAGGACGGAACACTGAAGCTTTCTTT	CASNHAGRNTEAFF
TRBV27	few	-	TRBJ1-5	TGTGCCAGCAGTTTTCGGACCCCTCCTAGCAATCAGCCCCAGCATTTT	CASSFRTPPSNQPQHF